These 30 T cell receptor beta chains originate from one sample sequenced in a study of cytomegalovirus exposure and HLA in healthy donors. The data were produced by immunoSEQ multiplex PCR, yet TCRdb's version contains in-frame clones alone and is incomplete. The sample has more than 120,000 clones; approximately 86% are singletons. Sequences were obtained from PBMCs. The receptors derive from a man aged 18-30 years in good health and CMV-seropositive.

The chain employs TRBV4-1 and TRBJ1-1, with a tentative D call TRBD1 (5 bases). CDR1 is MGHRA and CDR2 is YSYEKL in the germline V gene. V gave up 3 bases and J gave up 4 bases, with 27 bases separating them. The CDR3 is made up of 19 amino acids. CDR3 DNA: TGCGCCAGCAGCCACCCTTTCCCCCGGCGAGTTCAGGGTGTCACTGAAGCTTTCTTT. Its protein is CASSHPFPRRVQGVTEAFF.

The CDR3 DNA sequence: TGTGCCAGCAGCCCCGGGGGGAGCTCCTACAATGAGCAGTTCTTC. It is translated as CASSPGGSSYNEQFF. V is TRBV5-4 and J is TRBJ2-1; 7 bases agree with TRBD2. Germline CDR1 reads SGHNT; CDR2 reads YYREEE (reference sequence). V shed 4 bases, J shed 0 bases, and the junction held 4 bases outside the gene matches. The CDR3 length is 15 residues. Full variable domain (rest looked up from reference TRBV5-4 and TRBJ2-1): ETGVTQSPTHLIKTRGQQVTLRCSSQSGHNTVSWYQQALGQGPQFIFQYYREEENGRGNFPPRFSGLQFPNYSSELNVNALELDDSALYLCASSPGGSSYNEQFFGPGTRLTVL.

The chain combines TRBV4-1 with TRBJ2-1; tentatively, D is TRBD1 (5 bases). Deletions cut 0 bases from V and 7 bases from J, with 16 bases between. The CDR3 runs to 16 residues. Per the germline V gene, CDR1 is MGHRA and CDR2 is YSYEKL. The CDR3 loop is CASSQDSQGSGNEQFF. CDR3 nucleotide sequence: TGCGCCAGCAGCCAAGATTCCCAGGGTTCAGGAAATGAGCAGTTCTTC.

In its sample, this clone was seen once. The chain links TRBV19 to TRBJ1-5; weak D call: TRBD1 (5 bases). Trimming took off 5 bases at V and 3 bases at J, with 17 bases between the two ends. Per the germline V gene, CDR1 is LNHDA and CDR2 is SQIVND (reference sequence). The CDR3 covers 16 residues. As DNA, the CDR3 is TGTGCCAGTAGTTCCCAGGGCGCACGGATCAATCAGCCCCAGCATTTT. It is translated as CASSSQGARINQPQHF.

This chain joins TRBV2 and TRBJ2-1; TRBD2 matches at 7 bases. Germline assignment: CDR1 SNHLY and CDR2 FYNNEI. V gave up 4 bases and J gave up 0 bases; unmatched junction bases: 6. The CDR3 covers 16 residues. Here the CDR3 DNA reads TGTGCCAGCAGTGGTAGTGGCGGGAGCTCCTACAATGAGCAGTTCTTC. Protein product: CASSGSGGSSYNEQFF.

This chain joins TRBV6-5 and TRBJ2-4, with D maybe TRBD2 (6 bases). V lost 1 base, J lost 8 bases, and 9 bases lay in between. CDR1 and CDR2 (germline): MNHEY, SVGAGI. CDR3 length: 13 amino acids. Here the CDR3 DNA reads TGTGCCAGCAGTTACTTAAGGGAGGACATTCAGTACTTC. This gives the protein CASSYLREDIQYF.

The chain uses TRBV19 and TRBJ2-2; 10 bases map to TRBD1. The CDR3 loop spans 15 amino acids. J lost 4 bases, V lost 10 bases, and 9 bases had no gene match. Per germline, CDR1 LNHDA and CDR2 SQIVND (reference sequence). CDR3 protein: CATSFGTGATGELFF. For the CDR3, the DNA is TGTGCCACTTCTTTCGGGACAGGGGCCACCGGGGAGCTGTTTTTT.

V gene TRBV10-3 combines with J gene TRBJ1-1; the D gene is possibly TRBD1 (6 bases). The CDR3 has 14 amino acids. Germline V gene lookup returns CDR1 ENHRY and CDR2 SYGVKD. V was cut by 10 bases and J by 10 bases, with 25 bases left in between. CDR3 nucleotide sequence: TGTGCCACAACAGTAACAGGGTCGGGTGATCGAGCTTTCTTT. It yields the protein CATTVTGSGDRAFF.

The chain links TRBV14 to TRBJ2-7; tentatively, D is TRBD2 (6 bases). Germline loops: CDR1 SGHDN, CDR2 FVKESK. This CDR3 has 14 residues. Between the trimmed V and J ends, which lost 5 bases and 2 bases, there was a span of 13 bases. In nucleotides, the CDR3 is TGTGCCAGCAGCTACGGGACTTCTCCCTACGAGCAGTACTTC. Translation gives CASSYGTSPYEQYF.

The chain uses TRBV5-1 and TRBJ2-3; TRBD2 matches 7 bases. The CDR3 consists of 14 residues. Germline CDR1 and CDR2: SGHRS and YFSETQ. V shed 4 bases and J 5 bases; nucleotides not matched to a gene: 7. For the CDR3, the DNA is TGCGCCAGCAGCAGCGGGGATGCTGGAGATACGCAGTATTTT. Its translation is CASSSGDAGDTQYF.

CDR3 sequence: CASSVRPPGQGFTDTQYF. The CDR3, as DNA: TGTGCCAGCAGCGTCCGTCCCCCGGGACAGGGTTTCACAGATACGCAGTATTTT. The chain has TRBV9 and TRBJ2-3, with 9 bases lining up with TRBD1. CDR1 and CDR2 from the germline V gene are SGDLS and YYNGEE. CDR3 length equals 18 residues. With 2 bases clipped from V and 2 bases from J, the junction kept 12 bases outside the gene matches.

This rearrangement joins TRBV5-4 to TRBJ1-4; D not resolved. V lost 0 bases and J lost 8, with 5 bases in between. Germline V lookup: CDR1 SGHNT, CDR2 YYREEE (reference sequence). This CDR3 has 12 amino acids. CDR3 DNA: TGTGCCAGCAGCTTGGGAGGAGAAAAACTGTTTTTT. Encoded protein: CASSLGGEKLFF.

The chain combines TRBV27 with TRBJ2-3, with a possible D match to TRBD1 (7 bases). This CDR3 spans 15 amino acids. Germline assignment: CDR1 MNHEY and CDR2 SMNVEV (reference sequence). Trimming removed 1 base at V and 3 bases at J, with 11 bases between. CDR3 nucleotides: TGTGCCAGCAGTTTATTGCAGGGGGGTACAGATACGCAGTATTTT. The encoded protein is CASSLLQGGTDTQYF.

This sequence joins TRBV27 and TRBJ2-1; 12 bases fit TRBD2. The CDR3 contains 16 residues. V lost 6 bases to trimming and J lost 5 bases; unmatched junction nucleotides: 8. The germline CDR1 and CDR2 sequences are MNHEY and SMNVEV (reference sequence). The CDR3 bases are TGTGCCAGCAGCTCACCCCGGACTAGCGGGAACAATGAGCAGTTCTTC. Amino acid sequence: CASSSPRTSGNNEQFF.

The chain links TRBV14 to TRBJ1-2; D may be TRBD1 (5 bases). This CDR3 region has 12 residues. Trimming took 1 base from V and 8 from J, leaving 8 bases between them. Germline V CDR1 and CDR2: SGHDN, FVKESK. The CDR3 protein is CASSQARGGYTF. The CDR3 bases are TGTGCCAGCAGCCAAGCCCGGGGGGGCTACACCTTC. The full variable domain, with the rest looked up from reference TRBV14 and TRBJ1-2, is EAGVTQFPSHSVIEKGQTVTLRCDPISGHDNLYWYRRVMGKEIKFLLHFVKESKQDESGMPNNRFLAERTGGTYSTLKVQPAELEDSGVYFCASSQARGGYTFGSGTRLTVV.

This sequence joins TRBV27 and TRBJ2-3; D perhaps matches TRBD2 (6 bases). With 7 bases removed from V and 5 bases from J, the gap between germline ends came to 19 bases. The CDR3 covers 15 residues. Germline assignment: CDR1 MNHEY and CDR2 SMNVEV (reference sequence). The CDR3 DNA follows: TGTGCCAGCACCCCCTCCGGGAGAGGTGGAGATACGCAGTATTTT. Translation: CASTPSGRGGDTQYF.

V and J are TRBV19 and TRBJ2-1; D might be TRBD2 (5 bases). CDR3 length: 14 amino acids. V lost 3 bases to trimming and J lost 5 bases, with 11 bases between them. Germline lookup yields CDR1 LNHDA and CDR2 SQIVND (reference sequence). The CDR3 region has the DNA TGTGCCAGTAGTATTCAAGAGGGAAACAATGAGCAGTTCTTC. This translates into CASSIQEGNNEQFF.

This chain links TRBV7-9 with TRBJ1-1, with TRBD1 matching 9 bases. This CDR3 contains 15 residues. The J segment lost 1 base and the V segment lost 5 bases, leaving 5 bases of the junction unmatched. Germline lookup yields CDR1 SEHNR and CDR2 FQNEAQ (reference sequence). The CDR3 sequence: CASSLGTGQNTEAFF. The CDR3 DNA sequence: TGTGCCAGCAGCCTAGGGACAGGGCAGAACACTGAAGCTTTCTTT.

The V call is TRBV2, the J call TRBJ2-2; 9 bases fit TRBD1. Germline V CDR1 and CDR2: SNHLY, FYNNEI. This CDR3 spans 15 amino acids. J lost 5 bases, V lost 6 bases, and 7 bases had no gene match. This CDR3 reads CASRVQGARTGELFF. In DNA, the CDR3 is TGTGCCAGCAGAGTACAGGGGGCGCGTACCGGGGAGCTGTTTTTT.

Concerning this clone: A read error may account for a junction end that differs from germline. V and J are TRBV7-7 and TRBJ2-3, with D perhaps matching TRBD2 (7 bases). Germline CDR1 reads SSHAT; CDR2 reads FNYEAQ (reference sequence). The CDR3 has 15 residues. Written as DNA, the CDR3 is TGTGCTAGCAGCGAAGGGGGGGCATCTACAGATACGCAGTATTTT. Translation gives CASSEGGASTDTQYF.

The chain recombines TRBV7-8 with TRBJ1-5, with 8 bases lining up with TRBD1. Germline trimming cut 3 bases from V and 6 bases from J; bases unmatched to any gene: 4. This CDR3 is 14 amino acids long. The germline gives CDR1 SGHVS, CDR2 FQNEAQ. The CDR3 nucleotides read TGTGCCAGCAGCTTCCGGACAGGGAGTCAGCCCCAGCATTTT. Its translation is CASSFRTGSQPQHF.

The chain combines TRBV6-1 with TRBJ2-7; 11 bases are shared with TRBD1. Germline V gene lookup returns CDR1 MNHNS and CDR2 SASEGT. V gave up 8 bases and J gave up 5 bases; unmatched junction bases: 11. The CDR3 extends over 15 amino acids. The CDR3 DNA sequence: TGTGCCAGCGGGGAAGGGACAGGGGGAAGTCACGAGCAGTACTTC. This sequence encodes CASGEGTGGSHEQYF.

The chain links TRBV6-1 to TRBJ1-5; D ambiguous. This CDR3 is 15 amino acids long. The V gene's germline CDR1 is MNHNS and CDR2 SASEGT. V was trimmed by 8 bases and J by 8 bases, leaving 22 bases between them. CDR3 in DNA: TGTGCCAGCGGGTACCTCCTAGATTTCATCAAGCCCCAGCATTTT. Its protein product is CASGYLLDFIKPQHF.

The chain combines TRBV7-3 with TRBJ1-1; D ambiguous. Germline CDR1 is SGHTA and CDR2 is FQGTGA. With 2 bases removed from V and 4 bases from J, the gap between germline ends came to 11 bases. This CDR3 has 14 residues. CDR3 sequence: CASSLVHGGTEAFF. The CDR3 bases are TGTGCCAGCAGCTTAGTCCACGGCGGCACTGAAGCTTTCTTT. Variable domain in full (rest from reference TRBV7-3 and TRBJ1-1): GAGVSQTPSNKVTEKGKYVELRCDPISGHTALYWYRQSLGQGPEFLIYFQGTGAADDSGLPNDRFFAVRPEGSVSTLKIQRTERGDSAVYLCASSLVHGGTEAFFGQGTRLTVV.

The V gene is TRBV7-9, the J gene TRBJ1-4; D is undetermined. Germline V gene sequence: CDR1 SEHNR, CDR2 FQNEAQ (reference sequence). Trimming removed 4 bases at V and 4 bases at J, with 10 bases between. The CDR3 contains 14 residues. The CDR3, as DNA: TGTGCCAGCAGCTCCCGGGAGAATAATGAAAAACTGTTTTTT. Translated, it gives CASSSRENNEKLFF.

The chain links TRBV7-2 to TRBJ1-5, with a possible D match to TRBD1 (6 bases). The CDR3 totals 15 residues. Looked up from germline, CDR1 is SGHTA and CDR2 is FQGNSA. V lost 1 base and J 4 bases, leaving 11 bases between the germline ends. For the CDR3, the DNA is TGTGCCAGCAGCTTAGGGAACAGGGTTAATCAGCCCCAGCATTTT. This gives the protein CASSLGNRVNQPQHF.

The chain recombines TRBV27 with TRBJ1-1; D is unclear. The CDR3 consists of 14 residues. The germline V and J ends were trimmed by 6 bases and 0 bases, with 11 bases remaining between them. The germline CDR1 and CDR2 sequences are MNHEY and SMNVEV (reference sequence). CDR3 loop: CASRLLQMNTEAFF. The CDR3 coding sequence is TGTGCCAGCAGACTCCTACAGATGAACACTGAAGCTTTCTTT.

The V call is TRBV19, the J call TRBJ1-4; the match to TRBD1 covers 8 bases. The CDR3 contains 19 residues. Trimming cost V 6 bases and J 1 base; bases outside gene matches: 16. Germline V CDR1 and CDR2: LNHDA, SQIVND (reference sequence). Written as DNA, the CDR3 is TGTGCCAGTAGCCCTTATACAGGGGGTGCCGAGGAAACTAATGAAAAACTGTTTTTT. This encodes CASSPYTGGAEETNEKLFF. Drawing the rest from reference TRBV19 and TRBJ1-4, the complete variable domain is DGGITQSPKYLFRKEGQNVTLSCEQNLNHDAMYWYRQDPGQGLRLIYYSQIVNDFQKGDIAEGYSVSREKKESFPLTVTSAQKNPTAFYLCASSPYTGGAEETNEKLFFGSGTQLSVL.

The chain links TRBV6-1 to TRBJ2-1, with D unclear. Germline V lookup: CDR1 MNHNS, CDR2 SASEGT. The V and J ends lost 0 bases and 10 bases respectively, with 10 bases between them. This CDR3 is built from 13 residues. CDR3 protein: CASSEAVTAEQFF. The DNA for the CDR3 is TGTGCCAGCAGTGAAGCGGTAACAGCAGAGCAGTTCTTC.

The J gene is TRBJ2-1, the V gene TRBV5-1; 11 nucleotides align to TRBD2. Germline CDR1 reads SGHRS; CDR2 reads YFSETQ. After removal of 5 bases from V and 9 bases from J, the junction contained 19 bases not matched to a gene. This CDR3 comprises 18 residues. The CDR3 spells CASRALAGGSVIGSEQFF. The CDR3 DNA is TGCGCCAGCAGGGCCCTAGCGGGAGGTAGCGTAATAGGGAGTGAGCAGTTCTTC. The full variable domain, completed using reference TRBV5-1 and TRBJ2-1, is KAGVTQTPRYLIKTRGQQVTLSCSPISGHRSVSWYQQTPGQGLQFLFEYFSETQRNKGNFPGRFSGRQFSNSRSEMNVSTLELGDSALYLCASRALAGGSVIGSEQFFGPGTRLTVL.